This T cell receptor (beta chain) was identified during a study of spatial heterogeneity in lung cancer. For the study at large: As counted in raw reads, each unique TCR and UMI combination appeared more than ten times on average.

One entry per CDR3 protein, called by TCRdb with MiXCR from the 5' RACE reads. Of about 22,000 distinct CDR3 sequences listed, around 5.3% are singletons. The table lists this clonotype with many counts. The germline CDR1 and CDR2 sequences are LNHDA and SQIVND (reference sequence). The CDR3 runs to 11 residues. V lost 10 bases and J lost 5, with 11 bases in between. The time point here: sample taken at primary tumor resection. This specimen consisted of PBMCs, obtained at surgery. This TCR derives from a male donor with early-stage non-small cell lung cancer. This chain links TRBV19 with TRBJ2-5, with D possibly being TRBD1 (5 bases). Here the CDR3 reads CATSSGETQYF. CDR3 DNA sequence: TGTGCCACCAGCTCAGGGGAGACCCAGTACTTC.